The 21 T cell receptor beta chains given below trace back to one sample, sequenced in a study of identical twins. TCRdb re-called the 5' RACE reads with MiXCR, one entry per CDR3 protein. The top ten hold approximately 8.2% of the sample, which has under 300,000 distinct CDR3 sequences, 11% to 15% seen once. The sequenced sample was memory (CD45RO+) T cells sorted from blood. These receptor sequences come from a young woman in good health.

This clonotype was detected only a few times. V usage is TRBV7-9 and J usage is TRBJ1-2; D gene uncertain. The germline gives CDR1 SEHNR, CDR2 FQNEAQ (reference sequence). The CDR3 totals 15 residues. The V and J ends lost 5 bases and 1 base respectively, with 14 bases between them. CDR3 coding DNA: TGTGCCAGCAGCGGAGACGGAAGCAATAACTATGGCTACACCTTC. This sequence encodes CASSGDGSNNYGYTF. Drawing the rest from reference TRBV7-9 and TRBJ1-2, the complete variable domain is DTGVSQNPRHKITKRGQNVTFRCDPISEHNRLYWYRQTLGQGPEFLTYFQNEAQLEKSRLLSDRFSAERPKGSFSTLEIQRTEQGDSAMYLCASSGDGSNNYGYTFGSGTRLTVV.

This clonotype has ten or more counts. This chain links TRBV5-1 with TRBJ1-2; 7 bases are shared with TRBD1. The CDR3 spans 14 residues. Trimming took 1 base from V and 2 from J; bases not matched to a gene: 2. Germline CDR1 and CDR2: SGHRS and YFSETQ. The CDR3 DNA reads TGCGCCAGCAGCTTGAACAGGGGAAACTATGGCTACACCTTC. It is translated as CASSLNRGNYGYTF.

This clonotype showed up many times. A read error may account for a junction end that differs from germline. This rearrangement joins TRBV5-1 to TRBJ2-7; no reliable D call. The CDR3 is 12 amino acids. CDR1 and CDR2 (germline): SGHRS, YFSETQ. The CDR3 sequence is CASSLGRYEQYF. The CDR3 DNA sequence: TGTGCCAGCAGCTTAGGGCGCTACGAGCAGTACTTC.

This clonotype has more than one count but fewer than ten. The genes are TRBV5-4 and TRBJ2-3; D gene uncertain. V was cut by 0 bases and J by 0 bases, with 8 bases left in between. The CDR3 loop spans 15 amino acids. CDR1 and CDR2 from the germline V gene are SGHNT and YYREEE (reference sequence). CDR3 DNA sequence: TGTGCCAGCAGCTTGGAAGGGTCTAGCACAGATACGCAGTATTTT. It is translated as CASSLEGSSTDTQYF.

This clonotype was observed a few times. V gene TRBV6-1 combines with J gene TRBJ1-6; D call uncertain. Trimming took 8 bases from V and 7 from J, leaving 12 bases between them. CDR1 is MNHNS, CDR2 SASEGT, per germline. The CDR3 length is 13 residues. As DNA, the CDR3 is TGTGCCAGCGGACTTCTAAAGAATTCACCCCTCCACTTT. Amino acid sequence: CASGLLKNSPLHF.

The chain is built from TRBV20-1 and TRBJ2-2, with TRBD2 as a possible D gene (6 bases). Germline CDR1 is DFQATT and CDR2 is SNEGSKA (reference sequence). The V end was cut by 5 bases, the J end by 4 bases, with 14 bases between. The CDR3 extends over 14 amino acids. CDR3 nucleotides: TGCAGTGCTCACCGGGACTGGTCCACCGGGGAGCTGTTTTTT. Its protein product is CSAHRDWSTGELFF.

This chain connects TRBV6-4 to TRBJ2-6; TRBD2 is a possible D gene (5 bases). V lost 0 bases, J lost 2 bases, and 8 bases lay in between. Per the germline V gene, CDR1 is MRHNA and CDR2 is SNTAGT. The CDR3 length is 16 residues. CDR3 sequence (DNA): TGTGCCAGCAGTGACTCAGGGAGCACTGGGGCCAACGTCCTGACTTTC. This encodes CASSDSGSTGANVLTF.

In its sample, this clonotype was seen many times. The chain combines TRBV6-5 with TRBJ2-7; D unclear. Trimming took off 0 bases at V and 2 bases at J, with 8 bases between the two ends. The CDR3 runs 14 residues. CDR1 is MNHEY and CDR2 is SVGAGI in the germline V gene. The CDR3 DNA sequence: TGTGCCAGCAGTTACTCGACGGGCCCCTACGAGCAGTACTTC. This translates into CASSYSTGPYEQYF.

There are many counts of this clonotype. The chain recombines TRBV5-1 with TRBJ2-1, with 10 bases identical to TRBD2. The CDR3 contains 15 residues. CDR1 is SGHRS, CDR2 YFSETQ, per germline. V dropped 0 bases and J dropped 6; count of bases not matched to a gene: 3. The CDR3 loop is CASSLAASGSNEQFF. The CDR3 coding sequence is TGCGCCAGCAGCTTGGCGGCTAGCGGGAGCAATGAGCAGTTCTTC.

The chain carries TRBV7-3 and TRBJ2-1; no reliable D call. The CDR3 has 16 residues. Trimming removed 1 base from V and 0 bases from J, with 10 bases in between. CDR1 and CDR2 (germline): SGHTA, FQGTGA. In DNA, the CDR3 is TGTGCCAGCAGCTTAAACCCCCCGAGCTCCTACAATGAGCAGTTCTTC. Translated, it gives CASSLNPPSSYNEQFF.

This clonotype was counted between two and nine times. The rearrangement links TRBV5-1 to TRBJ1-6; D perhaps matches TRBD1 (5 bases). Germline assignment: CDR1 SGHRS and CDR2 YFSETQ. The CDR3 loop spans 15 amino acids. Trimming took 3 bases from V and 5 from J, leaving 12 bases between them. This chain's CDR3 is CASSWDDTHNSPLHF. CDR3 bases: TGCGCCAGCAGCTGGGACGACACCCATAATTCACCCCTCCACTTT.

Many counts were recorded for this clonotype. This rearrangement joins TRBV12-3 or TRBV12-4 to TRBJ2-3; D call uncertain. The CDR3 loop spans 14 amino acids. V was pared by 8 bases and J by 7 bases, with 19 bases between. CDR3 residues: CASVSTGRGYTQYF. In DNA form, the CDR3 reads TGTGCCAGCGTCTCAACTGGTCGAGGATATACGCAGTATTTT.

The J gene is TRBJ2-3, the V gene TRBV14; D is ambiguous. The V gene's germline CDR1 is SGHDN and CDR2 FVKESK. Trimming stripped 2 bases from V and 0 bases from J, with 9 bases between. This CDR3 has 15 residues. CDR3 in DNA: TGTGCCAGCAGCCAATCTGCCGGGAGCACAGATACGCAGTATTTT. Protein: CASSQSAGSTDTQYF. Variable domain in full (rest from reference TRBV14 and TRBJ2-3): EAGVTQFPSHSVIEKGQTVTLRCDPISGHDNLYWYRRVMGKEIKFLLHFVKESKQDESGMPNNRFLAERTGGTYSTLKVQPAELEDSGVYFCASSQSAGSTDTQYFGPGTRLTVL.

This chain links TRBV6-5 with TRBJ2-2; D not certain. This CDR3 region has 16 residues. The germline gives CDR1 MNHEY, CDR2 SVGAGI. V gave up 2 bases and J gave up 2 bases, with 12 bases separating them. The CDR3 region is CASSYGQRRNTGELFF. The CDR3 DNA reads as TGTGCCAGCAGTTACGGTCAGCGACGCAACACCGGGGAGCTGTTTTTT.

V gene TRBV4-1 combines with J gene TRBJ2-7; weak D call: TRBD1 (6 bases). CDR1 is MGHRA and CDR2 is YSYEKL in the germline V gene. CDR3 length: 14 amino acids. Trimming took off 4 bases at V and 2 bases at J, with 12 bases between the two ends. For the CDR3, the DNA is TGCGCCAGCAGCCCCGGTCCAGGGGCCTACGAGCAGTACTTC. Its translation is CASSPGPGAYEQYF.

Only a few counts were recorded for this clonotype. The V and J genes are TRBV3-1 and TRBJ1-2; 7 bases match TRBD1. The CDR3 spans 14 residues. The germline CDR1 and CDR2 sequences are LGHDT and YNNKEL (reference sequence). V lost 4 bases to trimming and J lost 6 bases; unmatched junction nucleotides: 8. CDR3 nucleotides: TGTGCCAGCAGCCCCGGGACAGCTCTAGATGGCTACACCTTC. It yields the protein CASSPGTALDGYTF.

This clonotype turned up a few times. The V gene is TRBV20-1, the J gene TRBJ2-5; D perhaps matches TRBD1 (6 bases). Looked up from germline, CDR1 is DFQATT and CDR2 is SNEGSKA (reference sequence). The CDR3 length is 14 residues. The V and J ends lost 1 base and 9 bases respectively, with 18 bases between them. CDR3 sequence: CSARGEAGARAQYF. The CDR3 DNA follows: TGCAGTGCTAGAGGGGAAGCAGGGGCCAGGGCCCAGTACTTC.

This clonotype was observed a few times. CDR3 coding DNA: TGTGCCAGCAGCTTGACAGGGTCAGTTTTCTACGAGCAGTACTTC. Residues: CASSLTGSVFYEQYF. The chain links TRBV11-2 to TRBJ2-7; TRBD1 matches 7 bases. This CDR3 spans 15 amino acids. V trimming: 3 bases; J trimming: 3 bases; junction bases outside the gene matches: 8. Germline V CDR1 and CDR2: SGHAT, FQNNGV. Full variable domain (rest looked up from reference TRBV11-2 and TRBJ2-7): EAGVAQSPRYKIIEKRQSVAFWCNPISGHATLYWYQQILGQGPKLLIQFQNNGVVDDSQLPKDRFSAERLKGVDSTLKIQPAKLEDSAVYLCASSLTGSVFYEQYFGPGTRLTVT.

The chain links TRBV6-4 to TRBJ2-1; D possibly corresponds to TRBD2 (7 bases). The CDR3 spans 16 residues. In germline, CDR1 is MRHNA, CDR2 SNTAGT. With 6 bases removed from V and 5 bases from J, the gap between germline ends came to 20 bases. The chain's CDR3 is CASSPSYGGAHNEQFF. CDR3 nucleotide sequence: TGTGCCAGCAGCCCTTCATATGGGGGGGCCCACAATGAGCAGTTCTTC.

This clonotype was counted only a few times. V and J are TRBV9 and TRBJ2-3, with 10 bases lining up with TRBD2. The CDR3 totals 17 residues. V lost 0 bases to trimming and J lost 2 bases; unmatched junction nucleotides: 6. CDR1 and CDR2 (germline): SGDLS, YYNGEE. The CDR3 sequence is CASSVVASGGPTDTQYF. Written as DNA, the CDR3 is TGTGCCAGCAGCGTAGTTGCTAGCGGGGGCCCCACAGATACGCAGTATTTT.

CDR3 nucleotides: TGTGCCAGCAGCAAGGACATTACCGATGAGCAGTTCTTC. Translated, it gives CASSKDITDEQFF. The V call is TRBV11-1, the J call TRBJ2-1, with D possibly matching TRBD1 (5 bases). Per the germline V gene, CDR1 is SGHAT and CDR2 is FQDESV (reference sequence). This CDR3 spans 13 amino acids. The ends were cut back, 5 bases at V and 8 bases at J, with 13 bases in the middle.